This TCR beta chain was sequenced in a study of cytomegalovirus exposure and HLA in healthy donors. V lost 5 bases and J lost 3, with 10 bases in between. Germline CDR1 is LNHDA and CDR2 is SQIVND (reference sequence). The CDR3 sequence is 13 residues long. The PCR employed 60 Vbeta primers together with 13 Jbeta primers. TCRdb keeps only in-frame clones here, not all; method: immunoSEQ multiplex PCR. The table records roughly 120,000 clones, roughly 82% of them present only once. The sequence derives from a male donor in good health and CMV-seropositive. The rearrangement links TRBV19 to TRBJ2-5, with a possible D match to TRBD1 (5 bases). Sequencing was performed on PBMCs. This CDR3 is CASSYQGKETQYF. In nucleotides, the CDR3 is TGTGCCAGTAGTTACCAGGGCAAAGAGACCCAGTACTTC.